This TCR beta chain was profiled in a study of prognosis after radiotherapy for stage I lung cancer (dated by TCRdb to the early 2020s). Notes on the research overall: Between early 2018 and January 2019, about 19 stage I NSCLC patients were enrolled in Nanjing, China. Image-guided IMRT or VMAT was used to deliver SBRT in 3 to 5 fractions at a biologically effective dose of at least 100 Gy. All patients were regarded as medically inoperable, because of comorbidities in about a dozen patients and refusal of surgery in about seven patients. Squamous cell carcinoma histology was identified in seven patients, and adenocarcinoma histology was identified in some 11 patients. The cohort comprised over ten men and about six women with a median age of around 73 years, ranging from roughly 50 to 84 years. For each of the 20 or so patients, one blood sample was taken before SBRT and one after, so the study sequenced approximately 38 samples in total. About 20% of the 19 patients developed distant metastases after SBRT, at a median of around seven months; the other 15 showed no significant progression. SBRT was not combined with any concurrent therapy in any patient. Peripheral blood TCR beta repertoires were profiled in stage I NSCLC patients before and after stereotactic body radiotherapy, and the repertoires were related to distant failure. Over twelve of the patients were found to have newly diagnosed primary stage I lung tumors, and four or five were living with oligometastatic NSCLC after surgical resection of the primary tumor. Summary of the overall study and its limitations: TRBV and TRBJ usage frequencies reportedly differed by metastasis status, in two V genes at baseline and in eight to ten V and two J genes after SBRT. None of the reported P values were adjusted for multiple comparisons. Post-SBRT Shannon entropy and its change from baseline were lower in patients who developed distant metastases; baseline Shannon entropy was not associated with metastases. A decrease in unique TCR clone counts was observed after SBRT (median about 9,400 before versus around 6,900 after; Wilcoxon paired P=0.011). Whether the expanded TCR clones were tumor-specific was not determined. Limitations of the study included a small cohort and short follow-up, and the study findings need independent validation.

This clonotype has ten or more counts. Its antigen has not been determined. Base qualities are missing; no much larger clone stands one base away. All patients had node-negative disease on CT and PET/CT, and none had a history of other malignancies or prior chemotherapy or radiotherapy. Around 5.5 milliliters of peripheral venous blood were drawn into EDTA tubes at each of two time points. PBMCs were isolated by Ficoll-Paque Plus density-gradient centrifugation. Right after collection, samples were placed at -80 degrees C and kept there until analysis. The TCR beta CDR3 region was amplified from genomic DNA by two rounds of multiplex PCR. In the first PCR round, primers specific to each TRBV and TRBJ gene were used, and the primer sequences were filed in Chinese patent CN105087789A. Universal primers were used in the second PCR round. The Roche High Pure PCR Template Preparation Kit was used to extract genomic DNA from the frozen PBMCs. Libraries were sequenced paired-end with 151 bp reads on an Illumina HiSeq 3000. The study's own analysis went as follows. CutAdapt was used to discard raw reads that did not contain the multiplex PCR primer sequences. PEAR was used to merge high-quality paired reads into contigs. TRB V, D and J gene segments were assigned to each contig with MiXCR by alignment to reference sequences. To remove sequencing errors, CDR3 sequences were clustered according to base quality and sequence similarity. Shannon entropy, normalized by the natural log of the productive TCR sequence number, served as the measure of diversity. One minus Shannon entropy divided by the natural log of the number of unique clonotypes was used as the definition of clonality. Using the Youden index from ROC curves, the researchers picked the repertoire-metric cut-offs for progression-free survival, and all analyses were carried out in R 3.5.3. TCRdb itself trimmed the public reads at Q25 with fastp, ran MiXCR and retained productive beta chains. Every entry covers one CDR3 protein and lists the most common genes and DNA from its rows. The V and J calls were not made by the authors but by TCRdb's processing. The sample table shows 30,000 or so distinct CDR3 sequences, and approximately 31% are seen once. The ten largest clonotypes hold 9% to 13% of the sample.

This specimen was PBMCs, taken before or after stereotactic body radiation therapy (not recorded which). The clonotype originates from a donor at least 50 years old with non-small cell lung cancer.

The sequence in DNA is TGCAGTGCTAGAGAACCCGGCCGCTCACTCTATGGCTACACCTTC. The translation is CSAREPGRSLYGYTF. This chain joins TRBV20-1 to TRBJ1-2, with the identity of the D gene unclear. The V end loses 0 bases and the J end loses 4 bases, and a stretch of 15 bases separates them. Reading the germline V gene (reference sequence) gives CDR1 DFQATT and CDR2 SNEGSKA. Counted from cysteine to phenylalanine, this CDR3 has 15 amino acids. Only the CDR3 part of the read is kept: 45 bases, read in frame from the first base.